This is a list of T cell receptor beta chains from one sample in a study of OX40 agonist ivuxolimab in advanced cancers. Sequencing was performed with immunoSEQ multiplex PCR; in TCRdb, only in-frame clones are kept and a portion is missing. The sample lists 15,000 or so clones, 75% to 85% occurring once. The specimen was CD4+ or CD8+ T cells sorted from blood, collected in a trial of the OX40 agonist ivuxolimab. These receptor sequences come from an adult with an advanced solid tumor such as melanoma, head and neck, liver or kidney cancer. Each CDR3 is given with its conserved first and last residue. Each record gives: CDR3 protein, CDR3 DNA, V gene, D gene, J gene, clone size. A D gene is named only where the DNA matches it firmly. Clone size is stated in some rows and not others, as once, few, many or a class when expanded.

CDR3aa: CASSLAPGWSYNEQFF
CDR3nt: TGTGCCAGCAGCTTGGCCCCGGGTTGGTCCTACAATGAGCAGTTCTTC
v_gene: TRBV5-6
d_gene: -
j_gene: TRBJ2-1
abundance: -

CDR3aa: CASGDGSALMEQFF
CDR3nt: TGTGCCAGTGGCGACGGAAGCGCCCTTATGGAGCAGTTCTTC
v_gene: TRBV9
d_gene: -
j_gene: TRBJ2-1
abundance: once

CDR3aa: CASSPRQAAGFEKLFF
CDR3nt: TGTGCCAGCAGTCCTCGACAGGCGGCCGGCTTTGAAAAACTGTTTTTT
v_gene: TRBV27
d_gene: -
j_gene: TRBJ1-4
abundance: -

CDR3aa: CASSQDYNEQFF
CDR3nt: TGTGCCAGCAGCCAGGATTACAATGAGCAGTTCTTC
v_gene: TRBV6-6
d_gene: -
j_gene: TRBJ2-1
abundance: -

CDR3aa: CASSRSGEPNNEQFF
CDR3nt: TGCGCCAGCAGCCGAAGCGGGGAGCCAAACAATGAGCAGTTCTTC
v_gene: TRBV4-3
d_gene: TRBD2
j_gene: TRBJ2-1
abundance: -

CDR3aa: CASSSVGASGTSSTDTQYF
CDR3nt: TGTGCCAGCAGCTCGGTGGGGGCTAGCGGTACCTCTAGCACAGATACGCAGTATTTT
v_gene: TRBV13
d_gene: -
j_gene: TRBJ2-3
abundance: -

CDR3aa: CASSLKPPSTRMNTEAFF
CDR3nt: TGTGCCAGCAGTTTAAAACCTCCATCCACGCGAATGAACACTGAAGCTTTCTTT
v_gene: TRBV27
d_gene: -
j_gene: TRBJ1-1
abundance: -

CDR3aa: CASSQDRRGASGELFF
CDR3nt: TGCGCCAGCAGCCAAGATCGGAGGGGCGCGAGCGGGGAGCTGTTTTTT
v_gene: TRBV4-3
d_gene: -
j_gene: TRBJ2-2
abundance: -

CDR3aa: CASSDSTDTQYF
CDR3nt: TGTGCCAGCAGCGATAGCACAGATACGCAGTATTTT
v_gene: TRBV28
d_gene: -
j_gene: TRBJ2-3
abundance: -

CDR3aa: CASSLVAGVTGELFF
CDR3nt: TGTGCCAGCAGCTTGGTAGCGGGAGTCACCGGGGAGCTGTTTTTT
v_gene: TRBV5-6
d_gene: TRBD2
j_gene: TRBJ2-2
abundance: -

CDR3aa: CASQGTSGTGELFF
CDR3nt: TGTGCGAGCCAGGGGACTAGCGGTACCGGGGAGCTGTTTTTT
v_gene: TRBV9
d_gene: TRBD2
j_gene: TRBJ2-2
abundance: -

CDR3aa: CASEGASYEQYF
CDR3nt: TGTGCCAGCGAGGGGGCCTCCTACGAGCAGTACTTC
v_gene: TRBV6-6
d_gene: TRBD1
j_gene: TRBJ2-7
abundance: once

CDR3aa: CASSSEGNEKLFF
CDR3nt: TGTGCCAGTTCCTCGGAGGGTAATGAAAAACTGTTTTTT
v_gene: TRBV19
d_gene: -
j_gene: TRBJ1-4
abundance: few

CDR3aa: CASSFNENTIYF
CDR3nt: TGTGCCAGCAGCTTTAACGAGAACACCATATATTTT
v_gene: TRBV5-6
d_gene: -
j_gene: TRBJ1-3
abundance: once

CDR3aa: CASSPLGDRVAYEQYF
CDR3nt: TGTGCCAGCAGCCCCCTCGGGGACAGGGTCGCCTACGAGCAGTACTTC
v_gene: TRBV9
d_gene: TRBD1
j_gene: TRBJ2-7
abundance: -

CDR3aa: CASSFYEGEQYF
CDR3nt: TGTGCCAGCAGCTTCTACGAGGGAGAGCAGTACTTC
v_gene: TRBV6-5
d_gene: -
j_gene: TRBJ2-7
abundance: -

CDR3aa: CASSLFSYEQYF
CDR3nt: TGTGCCAGCAGCTTATTTTCCTACGAGCAGTACTTC
v_gene: TRBV11-2
d_gene: -
j_gene: TRBJ2-7
abundance: -

CDR3aa: CASRFGASSYNEQFF
CDR3nt: TGTGCCAGCAGGTTTGGCGCGAGCTCCTACAATGAGCAGTTCTTC
v_gene: TRBV27
d_gene: -
j_gene: TRBJ2-1
abundance: -

CDR3aa: CASSFRPQETQYF
CDR3nt: TGTGCCAGCAGCTTTCGGCCTCAAGAGACCCAGTACTTC
v_gene: TRBV5-8
d_gene: -
j_gene: TRBJ2-5
abundance: -

CDR3aa: CASSPRGGYEQYF
CDR3nt: TGTGCCAGCAGTCCCCGAGGGGGCTACGAGCAGTACTTC
v_gene: TRBV6-5
d_gene: -
j_gene: TRBJ2-7
abundance: -

CDR3aa: CASSYSGLAGVANEQFF
CDR3nt: TGCGCCAGCAGCTATTCGGGACTAGCGGGAGTAGCGAATGAGCAGTTCTTC
v_gene: TRBV5-1
d_gene: TRBD2
j_gene: TRBJ2-1
abundance: -

CDR3aa: CSIGTGDTYEQYF
CDR3nt: TGCAGCATCGGGACAGGCGATACCTACGAGCAGTACTTC
v_gene: TRBV29-1
d_gene: TRBD1
j_gene: TRBJ2-7
abundance: -